A single sample is the source of the 17 T cell receptor beta chains below, sequenced in a study of cytomegalovirus exposure and HLA in healthy donors. PCR primers comprised 60 Vbeta and 13 Jbeta primers. This table comes from immunoSEQ multiplex PCR, and its TCRdb copy is limited to in-frame clones, with some not included. This repertoire comprises around 140,000 clones; its ten largest clones make up about 1.6%. The sample was PBMCs. These receptors were collected from a middle-aged woman in good health and CMV-seronegative.

The chain couples TRBV6-5 to TRBJ1-6; D unresolved. The ends were cut back, 0 bases at V and 5 bases at J, with 11 bases in the middle. This CDR3 spans 16 amino acids. CDR1 and CDR2 from the germline V gene are MNHEY and SVGAGI. CDR3 DNA sequence: TGTGCCAGCAGTTACTCGATAACACATAATAATTCACCCCTCCACTTT. This encodes CASSYSITHNNSPLHF.

The chain joins TRBV6-1 to TRBJ1-3; D is perhaps TRBD1 (6 bases). CDR3 length equals 15 residues. V gave up 3 bases and J gave up 0 bases, with 9 bases separating them. Germline-derived CDR1 and CDR2 are MNHNS and SASEGT. The DNA of the CDR3 is TGTGCCAGCAGTGACAGGGGCTCCTCTGGAAACACCATATATTTT. Translating it yields CASSDRGSSGNTIYF.

This chain links TRBV9 with TRBJ1-5; the D gene is possibly TRBD1 (6 bases). The CDR3 covers 15 residues. Germline CDR1 and CDR2: SGDLS and YYNGEE. V was pared by 4 bases and J by 2 bases, with 13 bases between. The CDR3, as DNA: TGTGCCAGCAGCCCAGGGGCGTATGGCAATCAGCCCCAGCATTTT. This sequence encodes CASSPGAYGNQPQHF.

The chain has TRBV10-2 and TRBJ2-7; the D is unclear. Trimming left V 2 bases short and J 3 bases short, with 8 bases between. Germline V gives CDR1 WSHSY, CDR2 SAAADI. CDR3 size: 13 residues. CDR3 in amino acids: CASSEGSGYEQYF. The CDR3 bases are TGCGCCAGCAGTGAGGGGTCGGGCTACGAGCAGTACTTC.

This rearrangement joins TRBV10-3 to TRBJ2-4; 8 bases are shared with TRBD1. The CDR3 loop spans 12 amino acids. Germline V gene lookup returns CDR1 ENHRY and CDR2 SYGVKD. V lost 10 bases and J lost 6; bases outside the gene matches: 5. CDR3: CATGQGRNIQYF. In DNA, the CDR3 is TGTGCCACCGGACAGGGTCGAAACATTCAGTACTTC.

The rearrangement uses TRBV18 and TRBJ1-6, with D unclear. V was clipped by 3 bases and J by 2 bases, with 11 bases between them. The CDR3 consists of 16 residues. Germline CDR1 and CDR2: KGHSH and LQKENI. CDR3 amino acids: CASSPNPGAYNSPLHF. The CDR3 nucleotides are TGTGCCAGCTCACCTAACCCCGGGGCCTATAATTCACCCCTCCACTTT. Full variable domain (remainder filled in from reference TRBV18 and TRBJ1-6): NAGVMQNPRHLVRRRGQEARLRCSPMKGHSHVYWYRQLPEEGLKFMVYLQKENIIDESGMPKERFSAEFPKEGPSILRIQQVVRGDSAAYFCASSPNPGAYNSPLHFGNGTRLTVT.

J is TRBJ1-6 and V is TRBV15, with TRBD1 identical over 12 bases. Germline V gene lookup returns CDR1 LNHNV and CDR2 YYDKDF (reference sequence). The V segment lost 1 base and the J segment 8 bases; nucleotides outside the gene matches: 3. The CDR3 spans 16 residues. The CDR3 protein is CATSRGGTGGYSPLHF. The CDR3 coding sequence is TGTGCCACCAGCAGAGGAGGGACAGGGGGCTATTCACCCCTCCACTTT.

The chain uses TRBV6-6 and TRBJ2-1; 7 nucleotides align to TRBD1. The ends lost 6 bases at V and 3 bases at J; junction bases unmatched: 11. The CDR3 length is 16 residues. Germline values: CDR1 MNHNY, CDR2 SVGAGI (reference sequence). This CDR3 is CASSPSSGQYYNEQFF. The CDR3 DNA reads TGTGCCAGCAGCCCATCCTCGGGACAGTACTACAATGAGCAGTTCTTC.

CDR3 DNA sequence: TGCAGTGGACAGGGGGCCGGGGGCTACACCTTC. Its translation is CSGQGAGGYTF. V and J are TRBV20-1 and TRBJ1-2; 10 bases align to TRBD1. Germline CDR1 reads DFQATT; CDR2 reads SNEGSKA (reference sequence). Trimming removed 7 bases from V and 8 bases from J; junction bases left unmatched: 4. This CDR3 is built from 11 residues.

The chain employs TRBV5-1 and TRBJ2-1; TRBD1 matches 7 bases. The V gene end was trimmed by 0 bases and the J gene end by 4 bases; junction bases not matched to a gene: 7. This CDR3 contains 16 residues. Germline V lookup: CDR1 SGHRS, CDR2 YFSETQ. The CDR3 DNA sequence: TGCGCCAGCAGCTTGGCCGGGACAGCAATTTACAATGAGCAGTTCTTC. Translated, it gives CASSLAGTAIYNEQFF.

The chain combines TRBV10-2 with TRBJ2-3; D possibly corresponds to TRBD2 (7 bases). Per germline, CDR1 WSHSY and CDR2 SAAADI. The CDR3 is 14 amino acids. V gave up 3 bases and J gave up 5 bases, with 12 bases separating them. This CDR3 is CASSEQGGRDTQYF. Written as DNA, the CDR3 is TGCGCCAGCAGTGAACAGGGAGGGAGAGATACGCAGTATTTT.

The chain carries TRBV6-5 and TRBJ1-3, with 7 bases fitting TRBD1. The CDR3 length is 14 residues. Unmatched junction bases numbered 2, after V lost 6 bases and J lost 0 bases. Looked up from germline, CDR1 is MNHEY and CDR2 is SVGAGI. CDR3: CASRGQTSGNTIYF. As DNA, the CDR3 is TGTGCCAGCAGGGGACAGACCTCTGGAAACACCATATATTTT.

J is TRBJ2-5 and V is TRBV5-1; 7 bases agree with TRBD1. Per the germline V gene, CDR1 is SGHRS and CDR2 is YFSETQ. This CDR3 comprises 12 residues. V shed 4 bases and J 11 bases; nucleotides not matched to a gene: 8. CDR3 DNA sequence: TGCGCCAGCAGCGCTGACAGGGTCGGGCAGTACTTC. Residues: CASSADRVGQYF.

The chain links TRBV7-9 to TRBJ1-3; D is unclear. The CDR3 runs to 15 residues. Germline V gives CDR1 SEHNR, CDR2 FQNEAQ (reference sequence). Trimming took 5 bases from V and 0 from J, leaving 11 bases between them. The CDR3 DNA reads TGTGCCAGCAGCGCCACAGCCACCTCTGGAAACACCATATATTTT. Protein: CASSATATSGNTIYF.

The V gene is TRBV2, the J gene TRBJ2-5; 8 bases map to TRBD2. Trimming cost V 8 bases and J 3 bases; bases outside gene matches: 11. The germline CDR1 and CDR2 sequences are SNHLY and FYNNEI. This CDR3 region has 15 residues. The CDR3 DNA reads TGTGCCAGCTTGAGGGCTTGGCGGGGGGAAGAGACCCAGTACTTC. Amino acid sequence: CASLRAWRGEETQYF. Looking up the rest from reference TRBV2 and TRBJ2-5 gives the full variable domain: EPEVTQTPSHQVTQMGQEVILRCVPISNHLYFYWYRQILGQKVEFLVSFYNNEISEKSEIFDDQFSVERPDGSNFTLKIRSTKLEDSAMYFCASLRAWRGEETQYFGPGTRLLVL.

The CDR3, as DNA: TGTGCCAGTAGTATAGCACAGAGCAATGGCTACACCTTC. Translating gives CASSIAQSNGYTF. The V call is TRBV19, the J call TRBJ1-2, with unresolved D. The germline V gene encodes CDR1 LNHDA and CDR2 SQIVND (reference sequence). Trimming removed 1 base at V and 6 bases at J, with 9 bases between. CDR3 length: 13 amino acids.

V usage is TRBV7-3 and J usage is TRBJ2-1; 7 nucleotides align to TRBD1. The CDR3 covers 14 residues. Germline assignment: CDR1 SGHTA and CDR2 FQGTGA. With V trimmed by 5 bases and J by 4 bases, 5 bases remained unmatched. As DNA, the CDR3 is TGTGCCAGCAGCATAAGGGACAGATACAATGAGCAGTTCTTC. Amino acid sequence: CASSIRDRYNEQFF.